This T cell receptor beta chain was profiled in a study of T cells in Graves' hyperthyroidism and ophthalmopathy. General study results and limits: Blood held most thyroid clonotypes expanded above 0.001 frequency. The model predicted ophthalmopathy a median approximately seven months before onset.

Ten or more counts support this clonotype. The antigen remains unidentified. TCR beta CDR3 regions were amplified from RNA. First-round RT-PCR targeting the TCR CDR3 was performed with the HTBI primer set. TCRdb redid the calling of the multiplex PCR reads with MiXCR, one entry per CDR3 protein. The sample carries a few hundred thousand distinct CDR3 sequences, around 13% recorded once. The CDR3 runs 15 residues. Per germline, CDR1 SGHTA and CDR2 FQGNSA. Trimming removed 5 bases from V and 5 bases from J; junction bases left unmatched: 6. Diagnoses were made from clinical symptoms, serum measures (thyroxine and TRAb), thyroid ultrasound and orbital computed tomography. Any symptoms of ophthalmopathy came after the first hyperthyroidism diagnosis, from which the blood sample dates.

The genes are TRBV7-2 and TRBJ2-1, with 10 nucleotides matching TRBD2. The sample was blood. The TCR comes from a young woman with Graves' hyperthyroidism that later progressed to Graves' ophthalmopathy. CDR3 loop: CASSPSGRANNEQFF. The CDR3, as DNA: TGTGCCAGCAGCCCAAGCGGGAGGGCCAACAATGAGCAGTTCTTC.